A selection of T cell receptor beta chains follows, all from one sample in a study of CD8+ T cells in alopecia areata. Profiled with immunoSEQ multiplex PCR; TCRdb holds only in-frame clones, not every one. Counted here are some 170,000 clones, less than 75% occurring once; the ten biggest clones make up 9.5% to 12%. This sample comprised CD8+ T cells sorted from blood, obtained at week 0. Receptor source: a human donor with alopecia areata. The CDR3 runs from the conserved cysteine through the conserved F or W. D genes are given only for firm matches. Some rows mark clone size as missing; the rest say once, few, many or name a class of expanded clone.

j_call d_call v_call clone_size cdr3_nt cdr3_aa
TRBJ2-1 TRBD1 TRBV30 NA TGTGCCTGGAGTAGACAGGGAACCTCCTACAATGAGCAGTTCTTC CAWSRQGTSYNEQFF
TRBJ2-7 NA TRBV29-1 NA TGCAGCGTTGAGGTTACCACCTACGAGCAGTACTTC CSVEVTTYEQYF
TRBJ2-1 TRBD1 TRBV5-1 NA TGCGCCAGCAGCTTGGCCGCGCCCCGCCTGCTGGACAGGGTATACTACAATGAGCAGTTCTTC CASSLAAPRLLDRVYYNEQFF
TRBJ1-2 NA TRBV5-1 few TGCGCCAGCAGCGTAGGGGACACCGCTAACTATGGCTACACCTTC CASSVGDTANYGYTF
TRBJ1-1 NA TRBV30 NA TGTGCCTGGAGCGTGGGGGGCTTGAACACTGAAGCTTTCTTT CAWSVGGLNTEAFF
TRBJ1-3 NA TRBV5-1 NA TGCGCCAGCAGCGAGAGCTCTGGAAACACCATATATTTT CASSESSGNTIYF
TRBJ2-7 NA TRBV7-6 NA TGTGCCAGCAGCTTAGGGCCGGAGGGCGAGCAGTACTTC CASSLGPEGEQYF
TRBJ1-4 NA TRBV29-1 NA TGCAGCGTTCGTGAGGGTGGGGCAACTAATGAAAAACTGTTTTTT CSVREGGATNEKLFF
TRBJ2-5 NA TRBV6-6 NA TGTGCCAGCGGCGGACAGTTAATCCAAGAGACCCAGTACTTC CASGGQLIQETQYF
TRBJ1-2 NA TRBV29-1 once TGCAGCGTGATCCAAGGACAGATCTCGGAAGGCTACACCTTC CSVIQGQISEGYTF
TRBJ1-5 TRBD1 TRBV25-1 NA TGTGCCAGCCATCAGGGGGGCTCCAATCAGCCCCAGCATTTT CASHQGGSNQPQHF
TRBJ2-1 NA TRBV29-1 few TGCAGCGTAAGTCCCTCCTACAATGAGCAGTTCTTC CSVSPSYNEQFF
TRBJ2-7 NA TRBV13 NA TGTGCCAGCAGCGTCCGCAGGGCCACCTACGAGCAGTACTTC CASSVRRATYEQYF
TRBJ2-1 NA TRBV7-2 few TGTGCCAGCAGCTCCGGACAGAGCTCCTACAATGAGCAGTTCTTC CASSSGQSSYNEQFF
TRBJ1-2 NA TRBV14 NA TGTGCCAGCAGCCCCTGGACACCATCCTATGGCTACACCTTC CASSPWTPSYGYTF
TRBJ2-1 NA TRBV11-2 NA TGTGCCAGCAGCGCGTGGGATTACAATGAGCAGTTCTTC CASSAWDYNEQFF
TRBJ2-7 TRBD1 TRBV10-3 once TGTGCCATCAGGGGAGATTTCGGACAGGGCTACGAGCAGTACTTC CAIRGDFGQGYEQYF
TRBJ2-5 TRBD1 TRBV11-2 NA TGTGCCAGCAGCCTTACCCAGGGGGCAGAGACCCAGTACTTC CASSLTQGAETQYF
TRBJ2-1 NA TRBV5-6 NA TGTGCCAGCAGCTTCTCTACCTACAATGAGCAGTTCTTC CASSFSTYNEQFF
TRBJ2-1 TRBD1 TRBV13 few TGTGCCAGCAGCTTGGGCAGGGGGTACAATGAGCAGTTCTTC CASSLGRGYNEQFF
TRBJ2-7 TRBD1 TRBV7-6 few TGTGCCAGCAGCTGGGGGACAGGGTACGAGCAGTACTTC CASSWGTGYEQYF
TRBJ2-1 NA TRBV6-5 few TGTGCCAGCAGTTACTTCAACTCCGGGCCCGAGCAGTTCTTC CASSYFNSGPEQFF
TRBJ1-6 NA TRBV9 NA TGTGCCAGCAGCGTAGAATCTAGAAGTACCTATAATTCACCCCTCCACTTT CASSVESRSTYNSPLHF
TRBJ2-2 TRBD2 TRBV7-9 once TGTGCCAGCAGCCCCCAGGGAGGGCGGAGCACCGGGGAGCTGTTTTTT CASSPQGGRSTGELFF
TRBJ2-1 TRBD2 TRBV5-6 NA TGTGCCAGCAGCTTGGGCCCCCCGACTAGCGGGGGGGCCAGGGGTGAGCAGTTCTTC CASSLGPPTSGGARGEQFF
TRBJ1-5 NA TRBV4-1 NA TGCGCCAGCAGCCCTTCGGGGGGGCCCGAAGGCCAGCCCCAGCATTTT CASSPSGGPEGQPQHF
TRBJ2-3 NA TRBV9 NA TGTGCCAGCAGCGTAGATAGCTTGCCGAGTACAGATACGCAGTATTTT CASSVDSLPSTDTQYF
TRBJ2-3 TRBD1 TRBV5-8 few TGTGCCAGCAGCAAAGGGACAGGGAACACAGATACGCAGTATTTT CASSKGTGNTDTQYF
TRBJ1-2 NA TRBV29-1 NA TGCAGCGTTGAAAAGGTACAGGGAATCTATGGCTACACCTTC CSVEKVQGIYGYTF
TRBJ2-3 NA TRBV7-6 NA TGTGCCAGCAGCTTAGTTCCTGATACGCAGTATTTT CASSLVPDTQYF
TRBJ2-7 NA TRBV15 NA TGTGCCACCAGCACCCGTCGGGGCACCTACGAGCAGTACTTC CATSTRRGTYEQYF